This TCR beta chain was found in a study of blood T cell repertoires in COVID-19. Overall study context: Whether acute or convalescent, the COVID-19 samples came from the United States, Italy and Spain. The cDNA or gDNA used as material had been derived from T cells, B-cell-depleted T cells, or PBMCs.

In the original workflow: Amplification from reference gene primers served as the basis for estimated nucleated cell counts. The assay was immunoSEQ multiplex PCR, and TCRdb's table has in-frame clones only and misses some. V, J and clone size are those of that table, while D and trimming were read from the DNA. Counted here are some 240,000 clones, around 86% occurring once; the ten biggest clones make up 5.5% to 6.5%. The CDR3 is made up of 15 amino acids. The V end lost 3 bases, the J end lost 6 bases, and 16 bases lay between the germline ends. The germline V gene encodes CDR1 SGHTA and CDR2 FQGTGA.

The TCR comes from a man between 60 and 70 years old who had recovered from COVID-19. V is TRBV7-3 and J is TRBJ2-3; a weak D match, TRBD2 (6 bases). Material for sequencing was peripheral blood. The CDR3 DNA follows: TGTGCCAGCAGCTTGGGGTTTGCGGGACGGGATACGCAGTATTTT. Amino acid sequence: CASSLGFAGRDTQYF.